This entry concerns a single T cell receptor beta chain. The record originates from a study of blood T cell repertoires in COVID-19. Whole-study context: Specimens from acute and convalescent COVID-19 originated in the United States, Italy and Spain. Nucleic acid was either cDNA or gDNA, and it came from T cells, B-cell-depleted T cells, or PBMCs.

How the authors handled the data: Scientists estimated how many nucleated cells there were by amplifying reference gene primers. Method: immunoSEQ multiplex PCR; TCRdb's copy keeps in-frame clones and lacks some. Clone size and the V and J calls come from that table; the DNA yielded D and trimming. The sample records roughly 230,000 clones, roughly 80% being singletons. Germline assignment: CDR1 SGHTA and CDR2 FQGNSA. The CDR3 has 15 amino acids. V lost 4 bases to trimming and J lost 3 bases; unmatched junction nucleotides: 5. The receptor's source is a man aged 45-60 years with active or convalescent COVID-19. The chain combines TRBV7-2 with TRBJ2-3; 9 positions match TRBD2. The sequenced sample was peripheral blood. Here the CDR3 reads CASSSYSGGTDTQYF. The CDR3 nucleotides read TGTGCCAGCAGCTCCTATAGCGGGGGTACAGATACGCAGTATTTT.